The 3 T cell receptor beta chains reported below all come from one sample, sequenced in a study of early T cells in non-severe SARS-CoV-2 infection. TCRdb re-called the 5' RACE reads through MiXCR, storing one row per CDR3 protein. Here the sample spans just over 95,000 distinct CDR3 sequences, approximately 11% being singletons. The sequences come from whole blood, collected at baseline. All receptors derive from an adult who was a healthcare worker with PCR-confirmed SARS-CoV-2 infection or an uninfected control (not recorded which).

This sequence joins TRBV19 and TRBJ2-4; no firm D call. Germline V CDR1 and CDR2: LNHDA, SQIVND (reference sequence). This CDR3 has 13 amino acids. V shed 2 bases and J shed 7 bases, with 9 bases lying between them. CDR3 sequence (DNA): TGTGCCAGTAGTATACCCGACCGCAACATTCAGTACTTC. It yields the protein CASSIPDRNIQYF. The full variable domain, rest sourced from reference TRBV19 and TRBJ2-4, is DGGITQSPKYLFRKEGQNVTLSCEQNLNHDAMYWYRQDPGQGLRLIYYSQIVNDFQKGDIAEGYSVSREKKESFPLTVTSAQKNPTAFYLCASSIPDRNIQYFGAGTRLSVL.

This clonotype was seen repeatedly, ten times or more. J is TRBJ1-1 and V is TRBV20-1; perhaps TRBD1 as D (5 bases). Trimming removed 0 bases from V and 0 bases from J, with 8 bases in between. Per the germline V gene, CDR1 is DFQATT and CDR2 is SNEGSKA (reference sequence). This CDR3 region has 14 residues. CDR3 sequence reads: CSARDLTVNTEAFF. As DNA, the CDR3 is TGCAGTGCTAGAGATCTGACAGTGAACACTGAAGCTTTCTTT.

This clonotype was seen a few times. The V call is TRBV12-3 or TRBV12-4, the J call TRBJ2-7; D uncertain. The CDR3 is made up of 12 amino acids. Trimming stripped 3 bases from V and 5 bases from J, with 8 bases between. Here the CDR3 DNA reads TGTGCCAGCAGTTTCGGGTCCCACGAGCAGTACTTC. Encoded protein: CASSFGSHEQYF.